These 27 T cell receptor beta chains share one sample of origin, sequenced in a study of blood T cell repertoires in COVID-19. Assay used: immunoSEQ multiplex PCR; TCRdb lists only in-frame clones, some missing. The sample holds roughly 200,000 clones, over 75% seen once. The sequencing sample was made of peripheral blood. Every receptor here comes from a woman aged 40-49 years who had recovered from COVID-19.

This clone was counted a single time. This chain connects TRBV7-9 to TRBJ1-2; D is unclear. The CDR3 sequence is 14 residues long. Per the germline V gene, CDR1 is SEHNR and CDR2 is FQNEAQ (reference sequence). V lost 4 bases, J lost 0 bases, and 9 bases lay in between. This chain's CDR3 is CASSSLRANYGYTF. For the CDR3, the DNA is TGTGCCAGCAGCTCGCTTAGAGCTAACTATGGCTACACCTTC. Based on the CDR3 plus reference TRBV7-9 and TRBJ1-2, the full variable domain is DTGVSQNPRHKITKRGQNVTFRCDPISEHNRLYWYRQTLGQGPEFLTYFQNEAQLEKSRLLSDRFSAERPKGSFSTLEIQRTEQGDSAMYLCASSSLRANYGYTFGSGTRLTVV.

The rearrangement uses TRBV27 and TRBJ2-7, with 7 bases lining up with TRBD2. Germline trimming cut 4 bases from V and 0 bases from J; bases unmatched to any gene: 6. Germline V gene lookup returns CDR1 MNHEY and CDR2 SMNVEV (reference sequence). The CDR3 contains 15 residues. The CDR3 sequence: CASSSTGGGSYEQYF. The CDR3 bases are TGTGCCAGCAGTTCCACGGGAGGCGGCTCCTACGAGCAGTACTTC.

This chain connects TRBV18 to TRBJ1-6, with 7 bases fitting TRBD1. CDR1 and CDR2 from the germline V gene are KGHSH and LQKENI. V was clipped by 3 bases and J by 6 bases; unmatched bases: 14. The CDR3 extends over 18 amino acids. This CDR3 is CASSPVEPTGTGNSPLHF. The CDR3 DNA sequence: TGTGCCAGCTCACCTGTGGAACCGACAGGGACGGGTAATTCACCCCTCCACTTT.

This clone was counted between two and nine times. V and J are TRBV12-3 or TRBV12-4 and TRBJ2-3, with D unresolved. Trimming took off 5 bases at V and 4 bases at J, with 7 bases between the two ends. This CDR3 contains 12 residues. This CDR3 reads CASSALADTQYF. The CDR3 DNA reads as TGTGCCAGCAGTGCCCTAGCAGATACGCAGTATTTT.

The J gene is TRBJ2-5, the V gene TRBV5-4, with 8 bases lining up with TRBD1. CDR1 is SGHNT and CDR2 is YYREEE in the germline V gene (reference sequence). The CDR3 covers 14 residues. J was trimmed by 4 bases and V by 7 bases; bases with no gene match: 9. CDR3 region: CASSDREGRETQYF. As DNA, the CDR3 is TGTGCCAGCTCGGACAGGGAAGGGAGAGAGACCCAGTACTTC.

The CDR3 DNA reads TGCAGCGCTGGGACAGGGGGCCGCGGATGGGTTAGTTGGAACACTGAAGCTTTCTTT. This codes for CSAGTGGRGWVSWNTEAFF. The chain carries TRBV29-1 and TRBJ1-1, with 12 bases matching TRBD1. The germline gives CDR1 SQVTM, CDR2 ANQGSEA. CDR3 length equals 19 residues. Trimming removed 7 bases from V and 1 base from J; junction bases left unmatched: 19. The variable domain in full, completed from reference TRBV29-1 and TRBJ1-1, reads SAVISQKPSRDICQRGTSLTIQCQVDSQVTMMFWYRQQPGQSLTLIATANQGSEATYESGFVIDKFPISRPNLTFSTLTVSNMSPEDSSIYLCSAGTGGRGWVSWNTEAFFGQGTRLTVV.

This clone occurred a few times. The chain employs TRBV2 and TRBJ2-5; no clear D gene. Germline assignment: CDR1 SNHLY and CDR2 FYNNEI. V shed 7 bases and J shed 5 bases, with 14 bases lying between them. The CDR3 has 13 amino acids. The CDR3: CASKVLPAETQYF. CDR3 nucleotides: TGTGCCAGCAAAGTACTACCGGCGGAGACCCAGTACTTC.

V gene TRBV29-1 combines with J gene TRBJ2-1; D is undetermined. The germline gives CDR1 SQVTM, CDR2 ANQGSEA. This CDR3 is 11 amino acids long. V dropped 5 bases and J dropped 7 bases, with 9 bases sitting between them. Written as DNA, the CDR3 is TGCAGCGTTATAAAGAGAAATGAGCAGTTCTTC. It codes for CSVIKRNEQFF.

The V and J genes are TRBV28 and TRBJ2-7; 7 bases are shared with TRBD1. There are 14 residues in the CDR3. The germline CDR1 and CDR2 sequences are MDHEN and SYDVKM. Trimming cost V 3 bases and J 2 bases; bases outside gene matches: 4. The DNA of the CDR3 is TGTGCCAGCAGTTTGAGGGGGCCCACCTACGAGCAGTACTTC. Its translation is CASSLRGPTYEQYF.

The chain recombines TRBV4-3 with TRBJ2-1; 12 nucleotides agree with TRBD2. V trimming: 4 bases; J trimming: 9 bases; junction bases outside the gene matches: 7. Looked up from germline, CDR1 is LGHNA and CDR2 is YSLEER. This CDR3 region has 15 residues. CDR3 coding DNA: TGCGCCAGCAGCCTCGGGACTAGCGGGTTTACTGAGCAGTTCTTC. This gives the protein CASSLGTSGFTEQFF.

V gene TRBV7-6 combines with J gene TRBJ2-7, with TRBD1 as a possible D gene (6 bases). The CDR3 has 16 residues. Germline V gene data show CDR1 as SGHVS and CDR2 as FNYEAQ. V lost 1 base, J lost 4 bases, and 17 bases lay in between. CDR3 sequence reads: CASSLGPGQRPYEQYF. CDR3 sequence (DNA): TGTGCCAGCAGCTTAGGCCCGGGACAAAGACCATACGAGCAGTACTTC.

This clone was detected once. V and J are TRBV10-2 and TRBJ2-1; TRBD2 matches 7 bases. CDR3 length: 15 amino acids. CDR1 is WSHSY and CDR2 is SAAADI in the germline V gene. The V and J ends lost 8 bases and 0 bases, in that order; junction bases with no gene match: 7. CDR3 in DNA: TGCGCCAGCGGGCCTAGCGGCCTCTCCTACAATGAGCAGTTCTTC. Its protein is CASGPSGLSYNEQFF.

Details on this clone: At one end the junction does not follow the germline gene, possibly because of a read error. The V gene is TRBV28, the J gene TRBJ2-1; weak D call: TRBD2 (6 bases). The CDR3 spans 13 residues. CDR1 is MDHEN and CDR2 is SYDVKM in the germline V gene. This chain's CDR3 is CASSLQTSSKEIF. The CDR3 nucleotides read TGTGCCAGCAGTTTACAAACTAGCTCAAAGGAGATCTTC. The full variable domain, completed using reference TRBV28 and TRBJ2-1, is DVKVTQSSRYLVKRTGEKVFLECVQDMDHENMFWYRQDPGLGLRLIYFSYDVKMKEKGDIPEGYSVSREKKERFSLILESASTNQTSMYLCASSLQTSSKEIFGPGTRLTVL.

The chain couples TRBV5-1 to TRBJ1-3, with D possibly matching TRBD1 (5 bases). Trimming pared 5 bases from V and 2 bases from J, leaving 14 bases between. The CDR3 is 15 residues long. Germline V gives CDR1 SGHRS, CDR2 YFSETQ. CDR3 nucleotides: TGCGCCAGCAGTTATACAGGCGGCGCTGGAAACACCATATATTTT. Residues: CASSYTGGAGNTIYF.

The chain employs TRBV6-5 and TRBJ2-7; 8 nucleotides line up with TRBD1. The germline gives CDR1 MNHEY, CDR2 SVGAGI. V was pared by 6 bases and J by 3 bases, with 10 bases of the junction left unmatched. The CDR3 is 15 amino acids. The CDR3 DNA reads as TGTGCCAGCAGATATACAGGGGGTTACGACTACGAGCAGTACTTC. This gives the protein CASRYTGGYDYEQYF.

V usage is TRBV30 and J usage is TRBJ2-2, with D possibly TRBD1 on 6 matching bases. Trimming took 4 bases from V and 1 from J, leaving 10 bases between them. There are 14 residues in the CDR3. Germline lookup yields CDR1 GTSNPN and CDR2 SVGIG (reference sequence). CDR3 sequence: CAWKDRENTGELFF. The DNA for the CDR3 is TGTGCCTGGAAGGACAGAGAGAACACCGGGGAGCTGTTTTTT.

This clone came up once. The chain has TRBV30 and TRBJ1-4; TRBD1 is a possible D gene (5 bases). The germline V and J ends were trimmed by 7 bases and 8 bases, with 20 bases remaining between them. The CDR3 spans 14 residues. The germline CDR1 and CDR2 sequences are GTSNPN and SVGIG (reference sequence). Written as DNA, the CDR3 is TGTGCCTCTAACCCAGGTTCAAAGGGGGAAAAACTGTTTTTT. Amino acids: CASNPGSKGEKLFF.

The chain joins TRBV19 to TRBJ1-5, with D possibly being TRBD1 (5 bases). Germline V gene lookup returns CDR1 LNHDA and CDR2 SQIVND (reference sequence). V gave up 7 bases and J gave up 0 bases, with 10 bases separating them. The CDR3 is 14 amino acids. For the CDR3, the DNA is TGTGCCAGTACCTCCGACAGTAGCAATCAGCCCCAGCATTTT. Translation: CASTSDSSNQPQHF.

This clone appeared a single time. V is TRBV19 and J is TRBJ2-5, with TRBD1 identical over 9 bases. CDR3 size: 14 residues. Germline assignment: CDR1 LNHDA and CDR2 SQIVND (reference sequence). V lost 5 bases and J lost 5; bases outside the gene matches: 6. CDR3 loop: CASSLGTGPETQYF. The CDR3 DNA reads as TGTGCCAGTAGTCTCGGGACAGGGCCTGAGACCCAGTACTTC. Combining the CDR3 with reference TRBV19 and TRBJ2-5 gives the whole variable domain DGGITQSPKYLFRKEGQNVTLSCEQNLNHDAMYWYRQDPGQGLRLIYYSQIVNDFQKGDIAEGYSVSREKKESFPLTVTSAQKNPTAFYLCASSLGTGPETQYFGPGTRLLVL.

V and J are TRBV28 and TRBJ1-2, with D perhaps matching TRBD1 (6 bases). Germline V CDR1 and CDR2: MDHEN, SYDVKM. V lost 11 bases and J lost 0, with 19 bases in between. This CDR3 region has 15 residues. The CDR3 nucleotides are TGTGCCGGGGGTGGGAGGGGGATTACTAACTATGGCTACACCTTC. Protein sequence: CAGGGRGITNYGYTF.

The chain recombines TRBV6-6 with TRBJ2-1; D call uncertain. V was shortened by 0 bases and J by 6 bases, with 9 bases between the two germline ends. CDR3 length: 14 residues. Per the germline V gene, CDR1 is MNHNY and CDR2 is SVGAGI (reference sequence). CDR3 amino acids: CASSYSVHSNEQFF. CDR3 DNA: TGTGCCAGCAGTTACTCGGTCCATAGCAATGAGCAGTTCTTC.

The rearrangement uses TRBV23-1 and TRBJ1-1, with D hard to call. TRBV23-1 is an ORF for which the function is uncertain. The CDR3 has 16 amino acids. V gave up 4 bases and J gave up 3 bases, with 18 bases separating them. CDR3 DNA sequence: TGCGCCAGCAGTCGCGCAAGCGAGGACTGGTACACTGAAGCTTTCTTT. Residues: CASSRASEDWYTEAFF.

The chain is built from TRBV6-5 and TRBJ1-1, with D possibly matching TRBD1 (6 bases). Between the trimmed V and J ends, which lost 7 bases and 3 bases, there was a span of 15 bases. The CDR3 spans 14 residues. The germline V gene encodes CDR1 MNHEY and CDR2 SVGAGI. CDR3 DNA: TGTGCCAGCAAACGATCTCAGGGGCACACTGAAGCTTTCTTT. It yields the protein CASKRSQGHTEAFF.

CDR3 in DNA: TGTGCCAGCAGTGCCCGGACAGGGACAGATACGCAGTATTTT. Amino acids: CASSARTGTDTQYF. The chain carries TRBV27 and TRBJ2-3, with 8 bases aligning to TRBD1. The CDR3 length is 14 residues. Trimming at V came to 5 bases and at J to 3 bases, leaving 4 bases not matched to a gene. The germline gives CDR1 MNHEY, CDR2 SMNVEV (reference sequence).

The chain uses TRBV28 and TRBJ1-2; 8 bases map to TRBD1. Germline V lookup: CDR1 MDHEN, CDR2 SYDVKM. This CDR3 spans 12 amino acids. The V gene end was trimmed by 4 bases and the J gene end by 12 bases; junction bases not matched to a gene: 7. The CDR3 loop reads CASSSGTGWDTF. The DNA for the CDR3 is TGTGCCAGCAGTTCCGGGACAGGATGGGACACCTTC.

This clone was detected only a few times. DNA for the CDR3: TGTGCCAGCAGCCAAGAGGGGCTAGCGGGGGGTGGCGGGGAGCTGTTTTTT. This translates into CASSQEGLAGGGGELFF. The rearrangement links TRBV4-2 to TRBJ2-2; 11 nucleotides agree with TRBD2. V lost 0 bases to trimming and J lost 7 bases; unmatched junction nucleotides: 7. Looked up from germline, CDR1 is LGHNA and CDR2 is YNFKEQ. CDR3 length: 17 amino acids.

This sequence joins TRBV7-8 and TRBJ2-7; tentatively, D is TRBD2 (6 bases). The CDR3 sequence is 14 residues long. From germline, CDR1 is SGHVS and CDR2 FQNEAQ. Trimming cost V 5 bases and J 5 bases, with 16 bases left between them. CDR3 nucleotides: TGTGCCAGCAGCCCAGCGGAACAGCGGGACGAGCAGTACTTC. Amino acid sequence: CASSPAEQRDEQYF. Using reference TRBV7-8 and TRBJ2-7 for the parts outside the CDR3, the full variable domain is GAGVSQSPRYKVAKRGQDVALRCDPISGHVSLFWYQQALGQGPEFLTYFQNEAQLDKSGLPSDRFFAERPEGSVSTLKIQRTQQEDSAVYLCASSPAEQRDEQYFGPGTRLTVT.